This T cell receptor (beta chain) was sequenced in a study of cytomegalovirus exposure and HLA in healthy donors. At the level of the study: In a later analysis, it was reported that the roughly 130 validation repertoires had been produced on the same platform as the 600 to 850 repertoires belonging to the first cohort.

The donors were part of the validation cohort of roughly 130 subjects. That cohort was separate from the first cohort, which comprised 666 subjects. Points on this clone: Its antigen is undetermined.

Profiled with immunoSEQ multiplex PCR; TCRdb holds only in-frame clones, not every one. The sample includes 110,000 or so clones, 88% seen only once; the top ten take 1.5% to 2%. This CDR3 has 13 residues. Germline CDR1 reads LNHDA; CDR2 reads SQIVND (reference sequence). Trimming pared 7 bases from V and 5 bases from J, leaving 15 bases between. The study's findings and limits: The study labeled 164 TCR beta chains cytomegalovirus-associated. The tendency of first-cohort TCR clusters to co-occur in the 120 validation repertoires was identified by a subsequent analysis.

The TCR comes from a man aged 18 to 29 in good health and CMV-seronegative. The rearrangement uses TRBV19 and TRBJ2-7; possible D gene TRBD1, 6 bases. Sequenced: PBMCs. The CDR3 nucleotides are TGTGCCAGTAAGGGCAGGGACAACGACGAGCAGTACTTC. Protein: CASKGRDNDEQYF.